This TCR beta chain derives from a study of blood T cells in healthy people across ages. It was with a sample-barcoded 5' primer and a J-beta primer mix that a second PCR of about 7 to 12 cycles was run. MiXCR was run by TCRdb on the 5' RACE reads, yielding one entry per CDR3 protein. Here the sample spans about 1.5 million distinct CDR3 sequences, about 42% being singletons. This sequence was found in a woman between 18 and 29 years old in good health. Source material: blood.

CDR3 in amino acids: CASSFPGSEAFF. The CDR3 DNA follows: TGTGCCAGCAGTTTCCCAGGGTCGGAAGCTTTCTTT. This sequence joins TRBV27 and TRBJ1-1, with D possibly matching TRBD1 (5 bases). The ends were cut back, 3 bases at V and 8 bases at J, with 10 bases in the middle. The CDR3 extends over 12 amino acids. Germline V gene data show CDR1 as MNHEY and CDR2 as SMNVEV (reference sequence).